Given below is one T cell receptor beta chain in context. The germline V gene encodes CDR1 SGHAT and CDR2 FQNNGV. The V end lost 1 base, the J end lost 5 bases, and 14 bases lay between the germline ends. The CDR3 consists of 15 residues. Cells designated naive CD8 were CD45RO-negative and were positively selected for CCR7, with terminally differentiated effector memory CD45RA+ cells excluded. Healthy HIV-negative adults without recent acute infections or vaccinations served as donors. The data stem from a study of shared clonotypes between healthy human individuals. Clones were read by immunoSEQ multiplex PCR, and TCRdb kept only the in-frame ones, dropping some. The sample lists around 2,000,000 clones, approximately 94% occurring once.

This sequence joins TRBV11-2 and TRBJ2-5; a possible D gene is TRBD2 (5 bases). Material for sequencing was naive CD8+ T cells sorted from blood. This TCR came from a young man in good health. CDR3 DNA: TGTGCCAGCAGCTTAGTGGCCCCGAGGGTGGAGACCCAGTACTTC. This encodes CASSLVAPRVETQYF.